These T cell receptor beta chains were read from a single sample in a study of identical twins. TCRdb re-analysed the 5' RACE reads in MiXCR, keeping a single row per CDR3 protein. This table has around 290,000 distinct CDR3 sequences, roughly 9.7% appearing once. This sample was also put to use in a study of yellow fever vaccine responses in identical twins.

The specimen was CD8+ T cells sorted from blood. These receptors were obtained from a woman between 18 and 29 years old in good health. CDR3s include the opening cysteine and the closing phenylalanine or tryptophan.

V | CDR3
TRBV9 | CASSAWIRGGTGELFF
TRBV9 | CASSREGDTEAFF
TRBV7-9 | CASSSGTSGVNEQFF
TRBV24-1 | CATSDTGQGRTSGAFRDTGELFF
TRBV4-1 | CASSPQGALNIQYF
TRBV27 | CASTPARNEQFF
TRBV27 | CASRITGGYGYTF
TRBV7-2 | CASSLPGLDFYEQYF
TRBV7-2 | CATPLSGSANTGELFF
TRBV3-1 | CASSQDSSGFNTDTQYF
TRBV5-1 | CASSLVSPTYEQYF
TRBV12-3/TRBV12-4 | CASSPGQGLREQYF
TRBV29-1 | CSVRTESYEQYF
TRBV7-9 | CASSSIRVSNGYTF